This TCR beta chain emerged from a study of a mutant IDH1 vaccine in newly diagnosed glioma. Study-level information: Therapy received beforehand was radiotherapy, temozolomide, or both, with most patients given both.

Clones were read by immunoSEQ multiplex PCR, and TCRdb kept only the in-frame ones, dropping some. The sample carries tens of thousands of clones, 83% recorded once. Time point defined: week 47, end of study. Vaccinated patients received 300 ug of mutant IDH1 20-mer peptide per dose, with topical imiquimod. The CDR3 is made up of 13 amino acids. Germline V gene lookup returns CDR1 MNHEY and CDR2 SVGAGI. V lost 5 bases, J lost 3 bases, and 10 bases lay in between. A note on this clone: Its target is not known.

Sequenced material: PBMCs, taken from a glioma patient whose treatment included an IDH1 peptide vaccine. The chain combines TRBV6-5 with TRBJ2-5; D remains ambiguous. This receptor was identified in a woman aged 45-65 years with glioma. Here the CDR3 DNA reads TGTGCCAGCAGTCGCGGTGGGGAAGAGACCCAGTACTTC. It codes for CASSRGGEETQYF.